This T cell receptor (beta chain) was sequenced for a study of T cells in Graves' hyperthyroidism and ophthalmopathy. This clonotype turned up a few times. RNA transcripts served as the template for amplifying TCR beta CDR3 regions. HTBI primers drove first-round RT-PCR of the TCR CDR3. MiXCR, run by TCRdb on the multiplex PCR reads, gives a single entry per CDR3 protein. Of about 640,000 distinct CDR3 sequences in the sample, around 15% were seen once. V was pared by 0 bases and J by 0 bases, with 6 bases between. Germline CDR1 reads SGDLS; CDR2 reads YYNGEE. The CDR3 has 15 residues. The sample consisted of blood. The chain is built from TRBV9 and TRBJ2-2; TRBD2 is a possible D gene (6 bases). The sequence was collected from a woman aged 45-65 years with Graves' ophthalmopathy. In DNA, the CDR3 is TGTGCCAGCAGCGTAGTAGCGGCGAACACCGGGGAGCTGTTTTTT. Translation gives CASSVVAANTGELFF.